Listed below are T cell receptor beta chains from one sample, sequenced in a study of CD8 T cells in Susac syndrome. TCRdb reprocessed the immunoSEQ multiplex PCR reads with MiXCR, giving one entry per CDR3 protein. Here the sample spans approximately 170,000 distinct CDR3 sequences, 90% to 95% being singletons. The sequenced sample was CD4+ T cells from PBMCs. The receptors were sampled from a human donor in good health. Both conserved end residues are part of each CDR3. Fields, in order: D gene, CDR3 length, V gene, clone size, J gene, CDR3 protein, CDR3 DNA. The D gene is left open where the match is weak. Part of the rows lack a size; the others show once, few, many or a class for expanded clones.

TRBD1	15	TRBV5-1	-	TRBJ2-7	CASSKTGGRAYEQYF	TGCGCCAGCAGCAAGACAGGGGGCCGTGCCTACGAGCAGTACTTC
TRBD2	13	TRBV20-1	-	TRBJ2-1	CSARISGSYEQFF	TGCAGTGCTAGAATTAGCGGGAGTTATGAGCAGTTCTTC
-	12	TRBV2	-	TRBJ2-5	CASSDPFGPEYF	TGTGCCAGCAGTGACCCCTTTGGGCCAGAGTACTTC
-	14	TRBV3-1	-	TRBJ2-3	CASSQGTPSDTQYF	TGTGCCAGCAGCCAAGGGACTCCGTCAGATACGCAGTATTTT
-	14	TRBV30	-	TRBJ1-1	CAWIPGQGFGEAFF	TGTGCCTGGATCCCAGGTCAGGGCTTCGGTGAAGCTTTCTTT
TRBD1	14	TRBV19	-	TRBJ1-1	CASSLQTGGREAFF	TGTGCCAGTAGTCTACAGACAGGGGGCCGTGAAGCTTTCTTT
TRBD2	14	TRBV18	-	TRBJ2-2	CASSTGLAAGELFF	TGTGCCAGCTCAACGGGACTAGCGGCCGGGGAGCTGTTTTTT
-	13	TRBV28	-	TRBJ1-1	CASSPRILTEAFF	TGTGCCAGCAGCCCAAGGATTTTAACTGAAGCTTTCTTT
TRBD1	16	TRBV5-1	-	TRBJ2-2	CASSATGLSNTGELFF	TGCGCCAGCAGCGCGACAGGGCTGTCCAACACCGGGGAGCTGTTTTTT
TRBD1	14	TRBV29-1	-	TRBJ1-5	CSVDEGQPNQPQHF	TGCAGCGTTGATGAGGGACAGCCTAATCAGCCCCAGCATTTT
-	15	TRBV5-4	-	TRBJ1-1	CASRPAGEVGTEAFF	TGTGCCAGCAGGCCCGCTGGGGAAGTGGGCACTGAAGCTTTCTTT
TRBD1	14	TRBV6-5	few	TRBJ2-2	CASSGTGDTGELFF	TGTGCCAGCAGCGGGACAGGGGACACCGGGGAGCTGTTTTTT
-	17	TRBV9	-	TRBJ2-2	CASSVGWGAPNTGELFF	TGTGCCAGCAGCGTAGGGTGGGGGGCGCCGAACACCGGGGAGCTGTTTTTT
-	15	TRBV11-2	-	TRBJ2-3	CASSLGQGGTDTQYF	TGTGCCAGCAGCTTAGGCCAGGGCGGCACAGATACGCAGTATTTT
TRBD2	17	TRBV7-2	-	TRBJ2-2	CASSPGLAGVDTGELFF	TGTGCCAGCAGCCCGGGACTAGCGGGAGTAGACACCGGGGAGCTGTTTTTT
TRBD2	14	TRBV9	-	TRBJ2-7	CASSVELAGDEQYF	TGTGCCAGCAGCGTAGAACTAGCGGGCGACGAGCAGTACTTC
-	14	TRBV6-1	-	TRBJ1-5	CATFSPGPGQPQHF	TGTGCCACCTTCTCCCCAGGTCCCGGACAGCCCCAGCATTTT
-	15	TRBV3-1	-	TRBJ1-2	CASSQDQGLQYGYTF	TGTGCCAGCAGCCAAGATCAGGGACTCCAATATGGCTACACCTTC
-	16	TRBV4-1	-	TRBJ1-1	CASSPGMGDVNTEAFF	TGCGCCAGCAGCCCCGGGATGGGAGATGTGAACACTGAAGCTTTCTTT
TRBD2	18	TRBV7-2	-	TRBJ2-3	CASSLGASGSLVPDTQYF	TGTGCCAGCAGCTTAGGGGCTAGCGGGTCCTTAGTGCCAGATACGCAGTATTTT